This TCR beta chain was identified in a study of tissue T cells after allogeneic stem cell transplantation. As for time point: mouse harvest day 14 after allogeneic transplant. Mouse grafts combined 10^7 T-cell-depleted bone marrow cells with 10^6 splenic CD5+ T cells. This clone came up a few times. The gene names here belong to mouse. Read sequence stops 1 residue before the CDR3 end, and the germline J gene provides the missing end. The V and J ends lost 5 bases and 6 bases, in that order; junction bases with no gene match: 1. The CDR3 runs to 14 residues. From germline, CDR1 is SGHSA and CDR2 FRNQAP. The repertoire was sequenced with immunoSEQ multiplex PCR; TCRdb's copy has only in-frame clones and lacks some. This table has approximately 1,900 clones, about 52% appearing once.

Sequenced input: gut tissue. J is TRBJ2-2 and V is TRBV16; 12 positions agree with TRBD2. The receptor was isolated from a female BALB/c mouse given C57BL/6 T cells with graft-versus-host disease after an allogeneic hematopoietic cell transplant. CDR3 in amino acids: CASSDWGGAGQLYF. CDR3 bases read: TGTGCAAGCAGCGACTGGGGGGGCGCCGGGCAGCTCTAC. Full variable domain (missing parts from reference TRBV16 and TRBJ2-2): NAGVIQTPRHKVTGKGQEATLWCEPISGHSAVFWYRQTIVQGLEFLTYFRNQAPIDDSGMPKERFSAQMPNQSHSTLKIQSTQPQDSAVYLCASSDWGGAGQLYFGEGSKLTVL.